The 24 T cell receptor beta chains listed next were all sequenced from one sample in a study of response to subunit inactivated influenza vaccine. TCRdb passed the RT-PCR reads through MiXCR, listing each CDR3 protein once. The sample lists 530,000 or so distinct CDR3 sequences, 25% occurring once. Sequences were derived from CD4+ T cells sorted from PBMCs, sampled about 5 days after vaccination. The receptors shown here come from a man in his fifties or sixties who received an inactivated influenza vaccine.

This clonotype turned up a few times. The gene calls are TRBV20-1 and TRBJ2-1, with 9 bases identical to TRBD2. CDR3 length: 16 residues. The V gene end was trimmed by 1 base and the J gene end by 3 bases; junction bases not matched to a gene: 7. Germline V gene sequence: CDR1 DFQATT, CDR2 SNEGSKA (reference sequence). The CDR3 reads CSARGLLAGSYNEQFF. The CDR3 DNA follows: TGCAGTGCTAGAGGCCTACTAGCGGGCAGCTACAATGAGCAGTTCTTC.

This clonotype was counted only a few times. V usage is TRBV7-9 and J usage is TRBJ1-3; D remains ambiguous. CDR1 SEHNR and CDR2 FQNEAQ come from the germline V gene (reference sequence). The CDR3 has 13 amino acids. V shed 8 bases and J shed 2 bases, with 10 bases lying between them. CDR3 loop: CASQTDTGNTIYF. The CDR3 bases are TGTGCCAGCCAAACAGATACTGGAAACACCATATATTTT.

The V call is TRBV4-3, the J call TRBJ1-1, with a weak D call TRBD1 (5 bases). Germline V CDR1 and CDR2: LGHNA, YSLEER. V lost 3 bases, J lost 0 bases, and 17 bases lay in between. The CDR3 is 17 amino acids. This CDR3 reads CASSQDYAGSMNTEAFF. CDR3 nucleotide sequence: TGCGCCAGCAGCCAGGACTATGCAGGGTCGATGAACACTGAAGCTTTCTTT.

This clonotype has more than one count but fewer than ten. The CDR3 region is CASSFLRDSYEQYF. In DNA form, the CDR3 reads TGTGCCAGCAGCTTCCTCCGGGACTCCTACGAGCAGTACTTC. V and J are TRBV7-8 and TRBJ2-7; tentatively, D is TRBD2 (5 bases). This CDR3 has 14 amino acids. Per the germline V gene, CDR1 is SGHVS and CDR2 is FQNEAQ. V lost 3 bases to trimming and J lost 0 bases, with 9 bases between them.

The V and J genes are TRBV20-1 and TRBJ2-7; 7 bases line up with TRBD2. This CDR3 contains 12 residues. Germline assignment: CDR1 DFQATT and CDR2 SNEGSKA (reference sequence). The trim removed 3 bases at V and 7 bases at J, leaving 6 bases unmatched. The CDR3 region has the DNA TGCAGTGCTAGCCCCGGGGGAGGGGAGCAGTACTTC. Translated: CSASPGGGEQYF.

This clonotype was seen only a few times. The V gene is TRBV15, the J gene TRBJ2-5; D is ambiguous. V was pared by 7 bases and J by 1 base, with 10 bases between. The CDR3 sequence is 13 residues long. CDR1 and CDR2 from the germline V gene are LNHNV and YYDKDF (reference sequence). The CDR3 reads CATKTQAQETQYF. CDR3 DNA sequence: TGTGCCACCAAGACTCAGGCCCAAGAGACCCAGTACTTC. Full variable domain (rest looked up from reference TRBV15 and TRBJ2-5): DAMVIQNPRYQVTQFGKPVTLSCSQTLNHNVMYWYQQKSSQAPKLLFHYYDKDFNNEADTPDNFQSRRPNTSFCFLDIRSPGLGDTAMYLCATKTQAQETQYFGPGTRLLVL.

The chain combines TRBV4-3 with TRBJ1-5; D unresolved. The length of the CDR3 is 14 residues. The V and J ends lost 0 bases and 4 bases respectively, with 7 bases between them. Germline lookup yields CDR1 LGHNA and CDR2 YSLEER. The CDR3 coding sequence is TGCGCCAGCAGCCAAGACACCAATAATCAGCCCCAGCATTTT. Its protein is CASSQDTNNQPQHF.

In this sample, this clonotype turned up a few times. The chain combines TRBV12-3 or TRBV12-4 with TRBJ1-4; 9 bases line up with TRBD1. The CDR3 runs to 15 residues. V lost 3 bases and J lost 7; bases outside the gene matches: 6. CDR3 in DNA: TGTGCCAGCAGTTTCGGGGACAGGGTATCTGAAAAACTGTTTTTT. Amino acids: CASSFGDRVSEKLFF.

This clonotype has only a few counts. V gene TRBV6-1 combines with J gene TRBJ1-6, with 7 bases identical to TRBD1. V dropped 6 bases and J dropped 5; count of bases not matched to a gene: 13. This CDR3 has 17 residues. The germline V gene has CDR1 MNHNS and CDR2 SASEGT. This CDR3 is CASSHTPSGTDNSPLHF. Written as DNA, the CDR3 is TGTGCCAGCAGCCACACCCCCTCCGGGACAGATAATTCACCCCTCCACTTT.

The chain joins TRBV12-3 or TRBV12-4 to TRBJ1-1, with 7 bases fitting TRBD1. The CDR3 runs 15 residues. V was pared by 5 bases and J by 0 bases, with 6 bases of the junction left unmatched. CDR3 DNA sequence: TGTGCCAGCAGTGACTACAGGGGAATGAACACTGAAGCTTTCTTT. Its translation: CASSDYRGMNTEAFF.

This clonotype was seen a few times. This chain connects TRBV7-2 to TRBJ2-7; 7 bases are a match to TRBD1. Trimming removed 1 base from V and 2 bases from J; junction bases left unmatched: 8. The CDR3 sequence is 16 residues long. The germline CDR1 and CDR2 sequences are SGHTA and FQGNSA. The CDR3 DNA reads as TGTGCCAGCAGCTTAGGGCCGGGACAGAGAGCCTACGAGCAGTACTTC. Translated: CASSLGPGQRAYEQYF.

Many counts were recorded for this clonotype. The chain is built from TRBV5-1 and TRBJ2-1, with no clear D. Germline CDR1 reads SGHRS; CDR2 reads YFSETQ. The CDR3 is made up of 12 amino acids. With 8 bases removed from V and 6 bases from J, the gap between germline ends came to 12 bases. The CDR3 loop is CASTGSGNEQFF. The CDR3 nucleotides are TGCGCCAGTACCGGATCGGGCAATGAGCAGTTCTTC.

This clonotype was detected only a few times. This sequence joins TRBV5-1 and TRBJ2-5; 11 positions agree with TRBD1. CDR1 SGHRS and CDR2 YFSETQ come from the germline V gene. The CDR3 loop spans 16 amino acids. Losses at the gene ends were 3 bases for V and 1 base for J; bases not matched to a gene: 5. The CDR3 reads CASSSSGTGGQETQYF. For the CDR3, the DNA is TGCGCCAGCAGCTCGTCCGGGACAGGGGGCCAAGAGACCCAGTACTTC.

This clonotype was seen a handful of times. The rearrangement uses TRBV18 and TRBJ2-7; D unresolved. The CDR3 runs 15 residues. Germline V gene data show CDR1 as KGHSH and CDR2 as LQKENI. The V gene lost 0 bases and the J gene lost 3 bases, with 12 bases spanning the gap. The CDR3 nucleotides are TGTGCCAGCTCACCACCCCCACCTCGGCGCTACGAGCAGTACTTC. Translated: CASSPPPPRRYEQYF.

In this sample, this clonotype turned up a few times. The chain combines TRBV5-6 with TRBJ2-3; 9 nucleotides match TRBD1. V was clipped by 4 bases and J by 1 base; unmatched bases: 4. The CDR3 spans 15 residues. The germline V gene has CDR1 SGHDT and CDR2 YYEEEE. DNA for the CDR3: TGTGCCAGCAGCCCCTGGACAGGGGGCACAGATACGCAGTATTTT. It codes for CASSPWTGGTDTQYF.

The CDR3 spells CASSEAQGVRTQYF. CDR3 nucleotides: TGTGCCAGCTCAGAGGCACAGGGAGTAAGGACGCAGTATTTT. The chain uses TRBV18 and TRBJ2-3; D is possibly TRBD1 (6 bases). V was clipped by 5 bases and J by 9 bases, with 18 bases between them. The CDR3 sequence is 14 residues long. Germline V CDR1 and CDR2: KGHSH, LQKENI.

This clonotype has a handful of counts. This rearrangement joins TRBV7-3 to TRBJ1-1, with D possibly matching TRBD1 (6 bases). Trimming took off 6 bases at V and 3 bases at J, with 11 bases between the two ends. The CDR3 is made up of 13 amino acids. The germline V gene has CDR1 SGHTA and CDR2 FQGTGA. The CDR3: CASSWRGDTEAFF. The CDR3 DNA reads TGTGCCAGCAGTTGGAGGGGGGACACTGAAGCTTTCTTT.

Notes on this clonotype: A read error may account for a junction end that differs from germline. V usage is TRBV28 and J usage is TRBJ2-7; TRBD2 agrees at 11 bases. From germline, CDR1 is MDHEN and CDR2 SYDVKM. The CDR3 covers 16 residues. CDR3 nucleotides: TGTGCCAGCAGTCGAAGTTCGGGACTAGCGGTCTACGAGCAGTGCTTC. Translating it yields CASSRSSGLAVYEQCF.

The rearrangement uses TRBV18 and TRBJ2-7; 11 positions agree with TRBD2. J gave up 4 bases and V 3 bases, and 8 bases lay outside the gene matches. CDR1 is KGHSH, CDR2 LQKENI, per germline. The CDR3 loop spans 16 amino acids. The CDR3 loop reads CASSPSLAGAVYEQYF. For the CDR3, the DNA is TGTGCCAGCTCACCGTCACTAGCGGGGGCGGTATACGAGCAGTACTTC.

As DNA, the CDR3 is TGTGCCAGCAGCTTGATAGCGGGAGGGACCTACGAGCAGTACTTC. It encodes CASSLIAGGTYEQYF. The chain carries TRBV5-6 and TRBJ2-7, with 11 bases fitting TRBD2. V shed 1 base, J shed 2 bases, and the junction held 2 bases outside the gene matches. The germline V gene has CDR1 SGHDT and CDR2 YYEEEE. The CDR3 runs to 15 residues.

This rearrangement joins TRBV12-3 or TRBV12-4 to TRBJ1-3, with D unresolved. The CDR3 loop spans 15 amino acids. V was shortened by 6 bases and J by 4 bases, with 16 bases between the two germline ends. The CDR3 DNA sequence: TGTGCCAGCAGCACCTCAGGCCAGTACGGAAACACCATATATTTT. Translation gives CASSTSGQYGNTIYF.

This clonotype was recorded a few times. V is TRBV10-2 and J is TRBJ2-2; tentatively, D is TRBD1 or TRBD2 (5 bases each). Germline V gene sequence: CDR1 WSHSY, CDR2 SAAADI. V was clipped by 6 bases and J by 5 bases, with 25 bases between them. The CDR3 has 18 amino acids. CDR3: CASSAWGSPQGVTGELFF. The CDR3 DNA reads as TGCGCCAGCAGCGCCTGGGGGAGCCCTCAGGGTGTAACCGGGGAGCTGTTTTTT.

The gene calls are TRBV12-3 or TRBV12-4 and TRBJ1-1, with 7 bases aligning to TRBD1. V shed 6 bases, J shed 5 bases, and the junction held 3 bases outside the gene matches. The CDR3 runs to 12 residues. CDR3 coding DNA: TGTGCCAGCAGGACAGGGCTAACTGAAGCTTTCTTT. It is translated as CASRTGLTEAFF.

The CDR3 bases are TGTGCCACCAGTGACCGTCTATGGACAGGGGGCCCCAATGAGCAGTTCTTC. It encodes CATSDRLWTGGPNEQFF. The V gene is TRBV24-1, the J gene TRBJ2-1; 11 nucleotides match TRBD1. Per the germline V gene, CDR1 is KGHDR and CDR2 is SFDVKD. CDR3 length: 17 residues. Unmatched junction bases numbered 10, after V lost 4 bases and J lost 6 bases.